The 26 T cell receptor beta chains below come from one sample, sequenced in a study of shared clonotypes between healthy human individuals. The data were produced by immunoSEQ multiplex PCR, yet TCRdb's version contains in-frame clones alone and is incomplete. The sample records around 700,000 clones, 60% to 80% being singletons. The sequenced material came from memory CD4+ T cells sorted from blood. Subset denoted: CD45RA-negative fraction. These receptors originate from a woman in her 30s in good health.

This clone came up once. The chain recombines TRBV4-1 with TRBJ2-3; 8 bases agree with TRBD2. The germline V gene has CDR1 MGHRA and CDR2 YSYEKL. This CDR3 has 16 amino acids. The ends lost 0 bases at V and 5 bases at J; junction bases unmatched: 7. CDR3 amino acids: CASSQDGNSGRDTQYF. The CDR3 coding sequence is TGCGCCAGCAGCCAAGATGGGAACAGCGGGAGAGATACGCAGTATTTT.

The J gene is TRBJ2-5, the V gene TRBV5-6; 10 nucleotides match TRBD1. The CDR3 contains 14 residues. Germline CDR1 and CDR2: SGHDT and YYEEEE. J gave up 5 bases and V 3 bases, and 4 bases lay outside the gene matches. The CDR3 region is CASSSRTGGETQYF. The CDR3 DNA reads as TGTGCCAGCAGCTCGAGGACAGGGGGGGAGACCCAGTACTTC.

The chain recombines TRBV6-5 with TRBJ2-1, with TRBD2 identical over 13 bases. This CDR3 is built from 15 residues. V shed 5 bases and J 4 bases; nucleotides not matched to a gene: 2. CDR1 MNHEY and CDR2 SVGAGI come from the germline V gene. The CDR3 nucleotides are TGTGCCAGCAGTCTGGGACTAGCGGGGTACAATGAGCAGTTCTTC. Translation: CASSLGLAGYNEQFF.

V and J are TRBV2 and TRBJ1-5; a possible D gene is TRBD1 (5 bases). V was shortened by 0 bases and J by 6 bases, with 12 bases between the two germline ends. The CDR3 length is 15 residues. Germline CDR1 reads SNHLY; CDR2 reads FYNNEI. The CDR3, as DNA: TGTGCCAGCAGTGAAGCTGGAGGGGTAGCTCAGCCCCAGCATTTT. It yields the protein CASSEAGGVAQPQHF.

V is TRBV7-8 and J is TRBJ2-5; 13 positions agree with TRBD2. This CDR3 comprises 17 residues. Germline values: CDR1 SGHVS, CDR2 FQNEAQ. V lost 2 bases and J lost 3; bases outside the gene matches: 6. CDR3 in amino acids: CASSLRGGTSGEETQYF. In DNA form, the CDR3 reads TGTGCCAGCAGCTTAAGGGGAGGGACTAGCGGGGAAGAGACCCAGTACTTC.

This chain links TRBV10-2 with TRBJ2-5; 8 nucleotides match TRBD2. The closer fit of TRBJ2-7 to the DNA end suggests the J call may be wrong. From germline, CDR1 is WSHSY and CDR2 SAAADI. The CDR3 length is 16 residues. The CDR3 region is CASSESMAGGGYEQYF. As DNA, the CDR3 is TGCGCCAGCAGTGAGTCGATGGCGGGAGGAGGATACGAGCAGTACTTC.

J is TRBJ2-5 and V is TRBV7-2; the D is unclear. The CDR3 has 15 amino acids. V was clipped by 2 bases and J by 3 bases, with 13 bases between them. Germline assignment: CDR1 SGHTA and CDR2 FQGNSA. Written as DNA, the CDR3 is TGTGCCAGCAGCTTATTTGGGCAAGTGGAAGAGACCCAGTACTTC. Translating it yields CASSLFGQVEETQYF.

The rearrangement uses TRBV9 and TRBJ1-1; D is possibly TRBD1 (5 bases). The CDR3 is 14 residues long. The V and J ends lost 2 bases and 4 bases respectively, with 12 bases between them. CDR1 is SGDLS, CDR2 YYNGEE, per germline. The CDR3 region has the DNA TGTGCCAGCAGCGTTGGGGCTGTAAGCACTGAAGCTTTCTTT. Translation: CASSVGAVSTEAFF.

The V call is TRBV5-1, the J call TRBJ2-6; no clear D gene. V was trimmed by 0 bases and J by 4 bases, leaving 8 bases between them. The CDR3 length is 15 residues. Germline CDR1 SGHRS, CDR2 YFSETQ. CDR3 DNA: TGCGCCAGCAGCTTGGAGGCAGCCGGGGCCAACGTCCTGACTTTC. This codes for CASSLEAAGANVLTF.

This clone turned up a few times. This CDR3 is also generated by other DNA sequences in the sample. The V call is TRBV28, the J call TRBJ2-7; D may be TRBD2 (5 bases). Trimming took 5 bases from V and 3 from J, leaving 8 bases between them. CDR3 size: 12 residues. CDR1 and CDR2 (germline): MDHEN, SYDVKM. This CDR3 is CASSLGIYEQYF. CDR3 nucleotides: TGTGCCAGCAGTCTCGGGATCTACGAGCAGTACTTC. Variable domain in full (rest from reference TRBV28 and TRBJ2-7): DVKVTQSSRYLVKRTGEKVFLECVQDMDHENMFWYRQDPGLGLRLIYFSYDVKMKEKGDIPEGYSVSREKKERFSLILESASTNQTSMYLCASSLGIYEQYFGPGTRLTVT.

The chain is built from TRBV6-5 and TRBJ2-2; 8 bases agree with TRBD2. This CDR3 spans 15 amino acids. The V segment lost 4 bases and the J segment 4 bases; nucleotides outside the gene matches: 5. Looked up from germline, CDR1 is MNHEY and CDR2 is SVGAGI. The CDR3 protein is CASSLGLVGTGELFF. The CDR3 region has the DNA TGTGCCAGCAGTTTGGGACTAGTGGGCACCGGGGAGCTGTTTTTT.

The sample holds one count of this clone. The chain uses TRBV2 and TRBJ1-1; D unclear. The CDR3 sequence is 15 residues long. CDR1 SNHLY and CDR2 FYNNEI come from the germline V gene. V was shortened by 5 bases and J by 9 bases, with 22 bases between the two germline ends. The CDR3 is CASSHSPGTARQAFF. As DNA, the CDR3 is TGTGCCAGCAGTCACTCCCCCGGCACCGCAAGGCAAGCTTTCTTT.

V is TRBV5-1 and J is TRBJ1-3, with 10 bases identical to TRBD1. The CDR3 loop spans 16 amino acids. V dropped 1 base and J dropped 3; count of bases not matched to a gene: 4. Per the germline V gene, CDR1 is SGHRS and CDR2 is YFSETQ. DNA of the CDR3: TGCGCCAGCAGCTTGAGGACAGGGGGAAATGGAAACACCATATATTTT. Translation gives CASSLRTGGNGNTIYF.

The chain carries TRBV9 and TRBJ2-5, with a tentative D call TRBD2 (5 bases). Germline V lookup: CDR1 SGDLS, CDR2 YYNGEE. This CDR3 has 16 amino acids. V was shortened by 4 bases and J by 5 bases, with 21 bases between the two germline ends. Here the CDR3 DNA reads TGTGCCAGCAGCTCTAGTACCGGGAATGGGGTTGAGACCCAGTACTTC. Encoded protein: CASSSSTGNGVETQYF. The full variable domain, rest sourced from reference TRBV9 and TRBJ2-5, is DSGVTQTPKHLITATGQRVTLRCSPRSGDLSVYWYQQSLDQGLQFLIQYYNGEERAKGNILERFSAQQFPDLHSELNLSSLELGDSALYFCASSSSTGNGVETQYFGPGTRLLVL.

The chain carries TRBV4-2 and TRBJ2-7; 8 positions match TRBD2. The CDR3 extends over 15 amino acids. V shed 3 bases and J 4 bases; nucleotides not matched to a gene: 8. CDR1 and CDR2 from the germline V gene are LGHNA and YNFKEQ. The CDR3: CASSHESRGGYEQYF. CDR3 bases: TGTGCCAGCAGCCACGAGTCTCGGGGGGGTTACGAGCAGTACTTC.

The chain combines TRBV27 with TRBJ1-5; 12 nucleotides align to TRBD1. V trimming: 6 bases; J trimming: 3 bases; junction bases outside the gene matches: 12. Germline V gene sequence: CDR1 MNHEY, CDR2 SMNVEV (reference sequence). The length of the CDR3 is 18 residues. As DNA, the CDR3 is TGTGCCAGCAGCCACACCACGGGGACAGGGGGCAACAATCAGCCCCAGCATTTT. Translating it yields CASSHTTGTGGNNQPQHF.

As regards this clone: The identical CDR3 is also encoded by other nucleotide sequences in the sample. V and J are TRBV7-9 and TRBJ1-4; TRBD1 matches at 9 bases. CDR1 SEHNR and CDR2 FQNEAQ come from the germline V gene (reference sequence). V gave up 5 bases and J gave up 5 bases; unmatched junction bases: 3. This CDR3 region has 14 residues. In DNA, the CDR3 is TGTGCCAGCAGCAGCGGACAGGGGAATGAAAAACTGTTTTTT. Amino acids: CASSSGQGNEKLFF.

A few counts support this clone. The CDR3 region is CASSLGGGRGAQYF. In DNA, the CDR3 is TGTGCCAGCAGCCTGGGGGGAGGCAGAGGGGCCCAGTACTTC. The rearrangement joins TRBV11-2 to TRBJ2-5, with D possibly matching TRBD2 (6 bases). Germline V CDR1 and CDR2: SGHAT, FQNNGV. With 5 bases removed from V and 9 bases from J, the gap between germline ends came to 19 bases. This CDR3 has 14 amino acids.

This chain links TRBV28 with TRBJ2-5; D remains unclear. V was shortened by 6 bases and J by 5 bases, with 13 bases between the two germline ends. This CDR3 region has 13 residues. Germline V CDR1 and CDR2: MDHEN, SYDVKM. Here the CDR3 reads CASRAPFRETQYF. Here the CDR3 DNA reads TGTGCCAGCAGGGCCCCCTTCCGGGAGACCCAGTACTTC.

Points on this clone: Additional DNA sequences in this sample encode the identical CDR3. The rearrangement uses TRBV27 and TRBJ2-7, with 7 positions matching TRBD2. The CDR3 sequence is 15 residues long. The V and J ends lost 5 bases and 2 bases, in that order; junction bases with no gene match: 9. Germline V gene data show CDR1 as MNHEY and CDR2 as SMNVEV (reference sequence). The CDR3 sequence is CASSPRASGPYEQYF. The DNA of the CDR3 is TGTGCCAGCAGTCCTCGGGCTAGCGGACCCTACGAGCAGTACTTC.

The chain is built from TRBV25-1 and TRBJ1-1; weak D call: TRBD1 (6 bases). CDR3 length: 14 amino acids. From germline, CDR1 is MGHDK and CDR2 SYGVNS. The V and J ends lost 6 bases and 5 bases respectively, with 16 bases between them. In DNA form, the CDR3 reads TGTGCCAGCAGGGCGATACAGGGCGGGACTGAAGCTTTCTTT. Amino acids: CASRAIQGGTEAFF.

The chain is built from TRBV28 and TRBJ2-7, with 8 bases matching TRBD1. Germline V gene data show CDR1 as MDHEN and CDR2 as SYDVKM. Trimming removed 5 bases from V and 0 bases from J; junction bases left unmatched: 3. This CDR3 is built from 14 residues. The CDR3, as DNA: TGTGCCAGCAGTGTGGACAGGGCCTCCTACGAGCAGTACTTC. Its translation is CASSVDRASYEQYF.

The chain carries TRBV5-4 and TRBJ2-3; D is unresolved. The CDR3 spans 16 residues. Germline loops: CDR1 SGHNT, CDR2 YYREEE (reference sequence). V shed 4 bases and J shed 2 bases, with 17 bases lying between them. DNA for the CDR3: TGTGCCAGCAGCGCCCGCGTCGGGCGGCTCACAGATACGCAGTATTTT. Its protein product is CASSARVGRLTDTQYF.

J is TRBJ2-7 and V is TRBV18, with a weak D call TRBD1 (6 bases). V lost 2 bases and J 3 bases, leaving 11 bases between the germline ends. Germline assignment: CDR1 KGHSH and CDR2 LQKENI. This CDR3 has 14 amino acids. The CDR3, as DNA: TGTGCCAGCTCACCAGATACCAGGGGCTACGAGCAGTACTTC. This translates into CASSPDTRGYEQYF.

The chain recombines TRBV27 with TRBJ2-7; no clear D gene. Trimming stripped 7 bases from V and 6 bases from J, with 13 bases between. Germline CDR1 and CDR2: MNHEY and SMNVEV (reference sequence). There are 12 residues in the CDR3. The DNA of the CDR3 is TGTGCCAGCACCGGTAATCTGCGCGAGCAGTACTTC. Amino acid sequence: CASTGNLREQYF.

The V call is TRBV11-2, the J call TRBJ2-2, with 10 bases that match TRBD2. The J segment lost 1 base and the V segment lost 3 bases, leaving 2 bases of the junction unmatched. Germline assignment: CDR1 SGHAT and CDR2 FQNNGV. The CDR3 covers 16 residues. This CDR3 reads CASSFTSGVNTGELFF. The CDR3 nucleotides read TGTGCCAGCAGCTTCACTAGCGGGGTGAACACCGGGGAGCTGTTTTTT.